These 26 T cell receptor beta chains came from one sample sequenced in a study of blood T cell repertoires in COVID-19. Here immunoSEQ multiplex PCR was the method, and the copy in TCRdb shows in-frame clones only, minus some. The sample shows about 59,000 clones, around 90% of them seen only once. Material: peripheral blood. The receptors originated from a man older than 75 with acute or convalescent COVID-19.

V gene TRBV5-4 combines with J gene TRBJ2-1; 10 bases line up with TRBD2. CDR1 is SGHNT, CDR2 YYREEE, per germline (reference sequence). The V and J ends lost 0 bases and 7 bases, in that order; junction bases with no gene match: 4. This CDR3 contains 15 residues. The CDR3 bases are TGTGCCAGCAGCTTGGATAGCGGGGGGTGGAATGAGCAGTTCTTC. The encoded protein is CASSLDSGGWNEQFF.

This chain uses TRBV5-6 with TRBJ2-3; 12 bases are a match to TRBD1. The germline CDR1 and CDR2 sequences are SGHDT and YYEEEE. The ends lost 5 bases at V and 5 bases at J; junction bases unmatched: 3. The CDR3 loop spans 14 amino acids. The DNA for the CDR3 is TGTGCCAGCAGGGGACAGGGGGCGCGAGATACGCAGTATTTT. Translating it yields CASRGQGARDTQYF.

The gene calls are TRBV5-4 and TRBJ2-5; D ambiguous. Germline CDR1 and CDR2: SGHNT and YYREEE (reference sequence). V gave up 0 bases and J gave up 2 bases, with 11 bases separating them. The CDR3 is made up of 15 amino acids. Here the CDR3 DNA reads TGTGCCAGCAGCTTGGGGTTGGCGACACAAGAGACCCAGTACTTC. Protein: CASSLGLATQETQYF.

This clone was counted a single time. This chain uses TRBV24-1 with TRBJ2-2, with 9 bases matching TRBD1. Germline V gene sequence: CDR1 KGHDR, CDR2 SFDVKD. This CDR3 contains 15 residues. With 9 bases clipped from V and 3 bases from J, the junction kept 7 bases outside the gene matches. DNA for the CDR3: TGTGCCACCCAAGGGACAGGGTGGTACACCGGGGAGCTGTTTTTT. Translated: CATQGTGWYTGELFF.

This chain joins TRBV10-1 and TRBJ1-5; 7 bases are a match to TRBD1. Losses at the gene ends were 7 bases for V and 6 bases for J; bases not matched to a gene: 12. The CDR3 spans 15 residues. CDR1 is WNHNN, CDR2 SYGVQD, per germline (reference sequence). The DNA for the CDR3 is TGCGCCAGCACCCCATTCAGACAGGGCTCTCAGCCCCAGCATTTT. Amino acids: CASTPFRQGSQPQHF.

The J gene is TRBJ2-7, the V gene TRBV6-5; a weak D match, TRBD1 (6 bases). The ends were cut back, 9 bases at V and 5 bases at J, with 17 bases in the middle. The CDR3 sequence is 13 residues long. In germline, CDR1 is MNHEY, CDR2 SVGAGI. The chain's CDR3 is CASFRQVSHEQYF. The CDR3 DNA reads as TGTGCCAGTTTCCGACAGGTTAGCCACGAGCAGTACTTC.

This sequence joins TRBV6-5 and TRBJ1-4; 10 nucleotides agree with TRBD1. V lost 5 bases, J lost 8 bases, and 8 bases stayed unmatched. CDR1 MNHEY and CDR2 SVGAGI come from the germline V gene. The CDR3 loop spans 15 amino acids. The CDR3 bases are TGTGCCAGCAGTCCTCGGGACAGGGGTGGAGAAAAACTGTTTTTT. Its translation: CASSPRDRGGEKLFF.

The V call is TRBV11-2, the J call TRBJ2-7, with TRBD2 matching over 9 bases. Germline V gene lookup returns CDR1 SGHAT and CDR2 FQNNGV. The ends lost 6 bases at V and 3 bases at J; junction bases unmatched: 6. The CDR3 sequence is 14 residues long. CDR3 bases: TGTGCCAGCAGGTTGGGGACTAGCAACTACGAGCAGTACTTC. This sequence encodes CASRLGTSNYEQYF.

The CDR3 DNA reads as TGTGCCAGCAGCCCAGCGGGGGGAAGGGATAATTCACCCCTCCACTTT. As protein: CASSPAGGRDNSPLHF. This rearrangement joins TRBV7-8 to TRBJ1-6; weak D call: TRBD1 (5 bases). The CDR3 has 16 residues. CDR1 and CDR2 (germline): SGHVS, FQNEAQ. Between the trimmed V and J ends, which lost 5 bases and 5 bases, there was a span of 16 bases.

The chain is built from TRBV6-1 and TRBJ2-3; D not certain. CDR3 length: 13 residues. V dropped 2 bases and J dropped 8 bases, with 11 bases sitting between them. Germline loops: CDR1 MNHNS, CDR2 SASEGT. The CDR3 reads CASSEYSLSTQYF. The CDR3 DNA is TGTGCCAGCAGTGAATACTCCCTGAGTACGCAGTATTTT.

The chain employs TRBV4-2 and TRBJ2-1, with TRBD2 matching over 10 bases. This CDR3 spans 15 amino acids. After removal of 8 bases from V and 1 base from J, the junction contained 5 bases not matched to a gene. Germline lookup yields CDR1 LGHNA and CDR2 YNFKEQ. This CDR3 is CASQRGGGSYNEQFF. CDR3 sequence (DNA): TGTGCCAGCCAGCGGGGGGGCGGGTCCTACAATGAGCAGTTCTTC.

The chain has TRBV4-2 and TRBJ2-3; 11 nucleotides agree with TRBD2. Germline assignment: CDR1 LGHNA and CDR2 YNFKEQ. The CDR3 totals 16 residues. Trimming at V came to 1 base and at J to 6 bases, leaving 6 bases not matched to a gene. The CDR3 DNA sequence: TGTGCCAGCAGCCAAGGGGGACTAGCGGCAGGGGATACGCAGTATTTT. Its translation: CASSQGGLAAGDTQYF.

The chain joins TRBV7-2 to TRBJ2-3; 7 nucleotides align to TRBD2. Germline values: CDR1 SGHTA, CDR2 FQGNSA. Trimming at V came to 5 bases and at J to 7 bases, leaving 9 bases not matched to a gene. The CDR3 loop spans 14 amino acids. CDR3 nucleotides: TGTGCCAGCAGCGCCTCACGACTAGCTAATACGCAGTATTTT. This gives the protein CASSASRLANTQYF.

The gene calls are TRBV5-1 and TRBJ2-7; TRBD1 matches at 8 bases. The germline CDR1 and CDR2 sequences are SGHRS and YFSETQ. The CDR3 has 16 residues. The V gene end was trimmed by 4 bases and the J gene end by 6 bases; junction bases not matched to a gene: 15. In nucleotides, the CDR3 is TGCGCCAGCAGCCAACAGGCGGCAGGGGGCCGGGGCGAGCAGTACTTC. The encoded protein is CASSQQAAGGRGEQYF.

The chain links TRBV9 to TRBJ1-4; 8 bases agree with TRBD1. V was clipped by 4 bases and J by 5 bases; unmatched bases: 7. This CDR3 region has 15 residues. Germline values: CDR1 SGDLS, CDR2 YYNGEE. CDR3 sequence reads: CASSSRTGINEKLFF. As DNA, the CDR3 is TGTGCCAGCAGCTCCCGGACAGGGATAAATGAAAAACTGTTTTTT.

The chain carries TRBV9 and TRBJ2-2, with 8 bases lining up with TRBD2. The germline V gene encodes CDR1 SGDLS and CDR2 YYNGEE. The CDR3 extends over 16 amino acids. The J segment lost 4 bases and the V segment lost 2 bases, leaving 7 bases of the junction unmatched. The CDR3 here is CASSVEGTRLTGELFF. The CDR3 DNA is TGTGCCAGCAGCGTGGAGGGGACTAGACTCACCGGGGAGCTGTTTTTT.

On this clone: Other nucleotide sequences in the sample specify the same CDR3. CDR3 protein: CASSPGGLNTEAFF. DNA of the CDR3: TGTGCCAGCTCACCAGGGGGCTTGAACACTGAAGCTTTCTTT. The chain carries TRBV18 and TRBJ1-1; perhaps TRBD1 as D (6 bases). Germline loops: CDR1 KGHSH, CDR2 LQKENI. This CDR3 has 14 amino acids. V shed 2 bases and J shed 0 bases, with 7 bases lying between them.

The sample holds one count of this clone. The chain is built from TRBV2 and TRBJ2-5, with 10 nucleotides matching TRBD1. Germline CDR1 reads SNHLY; CDR2 reads FYNNEI. This CDR3 has 14 amino acids. Germline trimming cut 4 bases from V and 4 bases from J; bases unmatched to any gene: 3. The CDR3 loop reads CASSGDRGRETQYF. In DNA form, the CDR3 reads TGTGCCAGCAGTGGGGACAGGGGAAGAGAGACCCAGTACTTC.

J is TRBJ2-7 and V is TRBV5-1, with a tentative D call TRBD2 (5 bases). This CDR3 comprises 15 residues. CDR1 and CDR2 from the germline V gene are SGHRS and YFSETQ. V lost 0 bases and J lost 6, with 16 bases in between. For the CDR3, the DNA is TGCGCCAGCAGCTTGGAAGACCTCACCGGAGGCGAGCAGTACTTC. Its protein product is CASSLEDLTGGEQYF.

The J gene is TRBJ1-5, the V gene TRBV3-1 (or the pseudogene TRBV3-2); D possibly corresponds to TRBD1 (5 bases). V was pared by 0 bases and J by 7 bases, with 16 bases between. This CDR3 is built from 16 residues. Germline-derived CDR1 and CDR2 are LGHDT and YNNKEL (reference sequence). The CDR3 reads CASSQDPAGIGQPQHF. The CDR3 region has the DNA TGTGCCAGCAGCCAAGATCCAGCAGGGATAGGACAGCCCCAGCATTTT.

The chain has TRBV7-2 and TRBJ2-1; D may be TRBD2 (6 bases). V lost 3 bases and J lost 0, with 9 bases in between. The CDR3 runs 15 residues. Germline V gives CDR1 SGHTA, CDR2 FQGNSA. As DNA, the CDR3 is TGTGCCAGCAGCTTCGGCGGGACCTCCTACAATGAGCAGTTCTTC. Translated, it gives CASSFGGTSYNEQFF.

The gene calls are TRBV29-1 and TRBJ2-3; no definite D call. Trimming took off 6 bases at V and 5 bases at J, with 9 bases between the two ends. From germline, CDR1 is SQVTM and CDR2 ANQGSEA. The length of the CDR3 is 11 residues. This CDR3 is CSVTQKDTQYF. The CDR3 nucleotides are TGCAGCGTCACCCAGAAAGATACGCAGTATTTT.

This clone was seen a single time. The rearrangement uses TRBV19 and TRBJ1-6; tentatively, D is TRBD1 (6 bases). Per germline, CDR1 LNHDA and CDR2 SQIVND (reference sequence). Trimming took off 5 bases at V and 7 bases at J, with 12 bases between the two ends. CDR3 size: 14 residues. For the CDR3, the DNA is TGTGCCAGTAGTCTTCCCACAGGGAATTCACCCCTCCACTTT. It is translated as CASSLPTGNSPLHF.

This rearrangement joins TRBV5-1 to TRBJ2-7; D is undetermined. CDR1 SGHRS and CDR2 YFSETQ come from the germline V gene. Trimming left V 0 bases short and J 3 bases short, with 10 bases between. CDR3 size: 14 residues. This CDR3 is CASSLGASNYEQYF. CDR3 bases: TGCGCCAGCAGCTTGGGGGCCAGCAACTACGAGCAGTACTTC.

CDR3: CASRERGGPHNEQFF. CDR3 nucleotide sequence: TGTGCCAGCAGGGAAAGAGGGGGCCCCCACAATGAGCAGTTCTTC. This sequence joins TRBV7-2 and TRBJ2-1; 7 bases line up with TRBD1. This CDR3 comprises 15 residues. Germline assignment: CDR1 SGHTA and CDR2 FQGNSA. After removal of 6 bases from V and 5 bases from J, the junction contained 10 bases not matched to a gene.

The rearrangement joins TRBV10-3 to TRBJ2-5; D is ambiguous. The CDR3 sequence is 14 residues long. CDR1 and CDR2 from the germline V gene are ENHRY and SYGVKD. Trimming pared 3 bases from V and 4 bases from J, leaving 12 bases between. CDR3 nucleotides: TGTGCCATCAGTGACACGAGGCAAGGAGAGACCCAGTACTTC. Translating it yields CAISDTRQGETQYF.